This TCR beta chain was obtained from a study of T cell responses to AZD1222 COVID-19 vaccine. Whole-study results and caveats: Spike-specific TCR breadth and depth rose after two AZD1222 doses.

Trimming left V 1 base short and J 1 base short, with 7 bases between. The CDR3 is 14 amino acids. Germline loops: CDR1 LGHDT, CDR2 YNNKEL (reference sequence). Points on this clone: The antigen remains undetermined.

The method was immunoSEQ multiplex PCR; TCRdb's version includes in-frame clones alone and lacks a portion of them. The repertoire consists of approximately 90,000 clones, with approximately 90% occurring once and the leading ten covering about 12%. This chain joins TRBV3-1 (or the pseudogene TRBV3-2) and TRBJ2-5; D is undetermined. Material: peripheral blood, obtained on day 0 of AZD1222 vaccination. The clonotype originates from an adult in good health. The CDR3 is CASSQGSTQETQYF. CDR3 in DNA: TGTGCCAGCAGCCAAGGATCCACCCAAGAGACCCAGTACTTC.